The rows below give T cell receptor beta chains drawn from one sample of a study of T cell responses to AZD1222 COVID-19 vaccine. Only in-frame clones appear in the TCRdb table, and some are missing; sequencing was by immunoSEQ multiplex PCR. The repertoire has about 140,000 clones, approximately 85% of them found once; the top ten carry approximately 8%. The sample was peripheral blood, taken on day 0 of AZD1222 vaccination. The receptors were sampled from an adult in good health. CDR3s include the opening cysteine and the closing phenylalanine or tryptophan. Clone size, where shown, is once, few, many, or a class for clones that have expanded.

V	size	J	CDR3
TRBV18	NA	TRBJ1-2	CASSLGQGNGNYGYTF
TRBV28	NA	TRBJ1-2	CASSFRDRVYGYTF
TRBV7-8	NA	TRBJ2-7	CASRPKTNYEQYF
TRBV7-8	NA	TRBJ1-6	CASSSGSTYSPLHF
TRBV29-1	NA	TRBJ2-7	CSVEDLNNRPYEQYF
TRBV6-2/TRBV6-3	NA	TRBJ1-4	CASSYGTGGYEKLFF
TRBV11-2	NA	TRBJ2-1	CASTPNRLGYNEQFF
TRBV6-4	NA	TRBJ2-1	CASRGSGRVEQFF
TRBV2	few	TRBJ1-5	CASEGGHDSNQPQHF
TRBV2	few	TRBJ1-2	CASSEWADYTF
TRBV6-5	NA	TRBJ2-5	CASSTGQGAGETQYF
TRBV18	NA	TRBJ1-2	CASSPSQGALASTF
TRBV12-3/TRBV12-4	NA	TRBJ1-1	CASSFFGGTEAFF
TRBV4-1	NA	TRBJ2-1	CASSQTSGNYNEQFF
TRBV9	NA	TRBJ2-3	CASSVSGGRTDTQYF
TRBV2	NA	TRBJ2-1	CASSEYNEQFF
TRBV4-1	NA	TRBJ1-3	CASSLLTGPSGNTIYF
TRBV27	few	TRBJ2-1	CASSLLGGTYNEQFF
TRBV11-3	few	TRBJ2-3	CASSLGTGGTDTQYF
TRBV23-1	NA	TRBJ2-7	CASSHKPVYEQYF
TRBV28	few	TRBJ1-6	CASWTFLGGSPLHF
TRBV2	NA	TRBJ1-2	CASSPRQSFYGYTF
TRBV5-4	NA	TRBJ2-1	CASSWLEKPYNEQFF
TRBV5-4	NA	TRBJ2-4	CASSLVSENIQYF
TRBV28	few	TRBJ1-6	CASQTLDRVSPLHF
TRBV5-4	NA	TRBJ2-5	CASSPDWRETQYF
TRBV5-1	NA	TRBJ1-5	CASSLAGREGQPQHF
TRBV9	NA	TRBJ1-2	CASSVGVTGAMGYGYTF
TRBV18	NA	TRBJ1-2	CASSPGTYNYGYTF
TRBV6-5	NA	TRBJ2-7	CASGLGTGQTYEQYF
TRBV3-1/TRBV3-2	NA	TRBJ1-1	CASSLQGDTEAFF
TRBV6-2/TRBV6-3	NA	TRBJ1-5	CASSYSQGAKQPQHF
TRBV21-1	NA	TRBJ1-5	CASSKVRRGSQPQHF
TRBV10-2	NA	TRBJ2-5	CASSDGRTVQETQYF
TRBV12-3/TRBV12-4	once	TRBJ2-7	CASSLGSYEQYF
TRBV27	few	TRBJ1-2	CASSLGGTNGYTF
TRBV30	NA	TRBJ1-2	CAWSPGLGYTF
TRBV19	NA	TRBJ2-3	CASTAGTSTDTQYF
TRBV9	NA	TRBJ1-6	CASSVDRRGNSPLHF
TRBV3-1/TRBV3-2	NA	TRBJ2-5	CASSQSAGREETQYF
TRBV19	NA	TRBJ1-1	CASSMRETNTEAFF
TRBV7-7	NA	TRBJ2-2	CASSLAGGGIGELFF
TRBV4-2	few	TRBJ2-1	CASSQDWGGAYNEQFF
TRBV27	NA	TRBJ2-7	CASSLTGSSYEQYF
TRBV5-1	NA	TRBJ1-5	CASSLGGERIQPQHF
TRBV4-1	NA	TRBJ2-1	CASRRLNEQFF
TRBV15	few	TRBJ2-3	CATSSLFSGSPSTDTQYF
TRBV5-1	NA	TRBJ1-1	CASSGSGGAYTEAFF